The clone carrying this T cell receptor beta chain rates as hyperexpanded. The CDR3 loop spans 12 amino acids. Germline V gene sequence: CDR1 MNHNY, CDR2 SVGAGI (reference sequence). After removal of 2 bases from V and 6 bases from J, the junction contained 1 base not matched to a gene. Method: immunoSEQ multiplex PCR; TCRdb's copy keeps in-frame clones and lacks some. Here the sample spans over 10,000 clones, 74% being singletons. The sample originates from a study of T cells after somatic rescue of genetic block. This receptor was identified in a boy between 10 and 17 years old. V usage is TRBV6-6 and J usage is TRBJ2-7; 7 bases fit TRBD2. The sequencing input was peripheral blood mononuclear cells (PBMCs). CDR3 DNA: TGTGCCAGCAGTTACCCGGGAGGCGAGCAGTACTTC. Protein product: CASSYPGGEQYF.